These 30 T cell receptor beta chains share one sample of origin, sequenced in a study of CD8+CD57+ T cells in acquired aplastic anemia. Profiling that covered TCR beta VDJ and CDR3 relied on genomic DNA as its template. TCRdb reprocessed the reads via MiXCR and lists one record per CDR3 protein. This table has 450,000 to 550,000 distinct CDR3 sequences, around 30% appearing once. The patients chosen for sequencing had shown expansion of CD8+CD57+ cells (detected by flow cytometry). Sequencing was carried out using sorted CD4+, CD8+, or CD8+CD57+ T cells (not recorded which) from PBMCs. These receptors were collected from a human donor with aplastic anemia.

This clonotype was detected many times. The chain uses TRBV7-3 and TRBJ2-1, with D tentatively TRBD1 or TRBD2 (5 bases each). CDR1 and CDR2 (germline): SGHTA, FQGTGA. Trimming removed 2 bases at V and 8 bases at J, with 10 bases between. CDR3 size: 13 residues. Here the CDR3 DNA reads TGTGCCAGCAGCTTACAGGGAGTGCATGAGCAGTTCTTC. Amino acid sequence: CASSLQGVHEQFF.

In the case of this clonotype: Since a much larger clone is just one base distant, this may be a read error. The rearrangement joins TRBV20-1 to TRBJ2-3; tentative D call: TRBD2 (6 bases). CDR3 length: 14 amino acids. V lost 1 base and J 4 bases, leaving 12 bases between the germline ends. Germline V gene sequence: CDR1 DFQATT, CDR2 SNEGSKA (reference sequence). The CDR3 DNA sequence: TGCAGTGCTAGAGCGTGGCGGGGCGCAGATACGCAGTATTTT. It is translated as CSARAWRGADTQYF.

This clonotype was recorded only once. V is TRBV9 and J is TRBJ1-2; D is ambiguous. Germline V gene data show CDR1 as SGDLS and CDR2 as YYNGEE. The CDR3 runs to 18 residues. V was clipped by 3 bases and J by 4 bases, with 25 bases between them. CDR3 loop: CASSDPLGGPRSIYGYTF. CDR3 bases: TGTGCCAGCAGCGATCCCCTGGGCGGCCCCCGTTCTATCTATGGCTACACCTTC.

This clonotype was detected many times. The chain's CDR3 is CSVEDLGGFTDTQYF. DNA for the CDR3: TGCAGCGTTGAAGATCTTGGGGGGTTCACAGATACGCAGTATTTT. The gene calls are TRBV29-1 and TRBJ2-3; possibly TRBD2 for D (6 bases). The V end lost 0 bases, the J end lost 2 bases, and 12 bases lay between the germline ends. Germline V gene lookup returns CDR1 SQVTM and CDR2 ANQGSEA. This CDR3 spans 15 amino acids.

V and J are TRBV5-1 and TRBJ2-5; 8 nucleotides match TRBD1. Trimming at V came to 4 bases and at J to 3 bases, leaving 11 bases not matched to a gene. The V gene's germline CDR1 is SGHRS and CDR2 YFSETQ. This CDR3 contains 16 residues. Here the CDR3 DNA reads TGCGCCAGCAGCAGGGGGGACAGGTACATAGAAGAGACCCAGTACTTC. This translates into CASSRGDRYIEETQYF.

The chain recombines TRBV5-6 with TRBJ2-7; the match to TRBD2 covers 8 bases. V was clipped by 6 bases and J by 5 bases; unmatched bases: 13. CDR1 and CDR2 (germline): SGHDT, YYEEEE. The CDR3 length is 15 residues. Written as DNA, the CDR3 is TGTGCCAGCATCGCCTTCTTGGGACTAGAACACGAGCAGTACTTC. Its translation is CASIAFLGLEHEQYF.

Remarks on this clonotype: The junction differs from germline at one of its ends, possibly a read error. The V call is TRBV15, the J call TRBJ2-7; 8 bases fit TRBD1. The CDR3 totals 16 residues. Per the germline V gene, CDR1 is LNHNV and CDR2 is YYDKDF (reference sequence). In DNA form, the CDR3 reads TGTGCCGCCAGCAGCTTGTACGCAGGGGGCCTTTCCGAGCAGTACTTC. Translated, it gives CAASSLYAGGLSEQYF.

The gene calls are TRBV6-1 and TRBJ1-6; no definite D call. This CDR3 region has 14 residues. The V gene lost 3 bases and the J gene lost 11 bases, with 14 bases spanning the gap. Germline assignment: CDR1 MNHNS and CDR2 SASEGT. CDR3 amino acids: CASSEGSPLPPLHF. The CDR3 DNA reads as TGTGCCAGCAGTGAGGGAAGCCCCCTTCCACCCCTCCACTTT.

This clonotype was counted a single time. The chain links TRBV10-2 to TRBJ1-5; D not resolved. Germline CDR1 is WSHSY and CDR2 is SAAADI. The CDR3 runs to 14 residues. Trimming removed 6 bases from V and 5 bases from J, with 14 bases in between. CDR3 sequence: CASSAGPGDQPQHF. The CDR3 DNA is TGCGCCAGCAGCGCCGGGCCCGGGGATCAGCCCCAGCATTTT.

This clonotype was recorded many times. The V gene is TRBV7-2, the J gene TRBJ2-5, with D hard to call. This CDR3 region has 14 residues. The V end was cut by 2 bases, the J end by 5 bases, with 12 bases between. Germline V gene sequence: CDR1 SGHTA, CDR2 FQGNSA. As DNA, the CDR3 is TGTGCCAGCAGCTTAAAACGTCTCCCCGAGACCCAGTACTTC. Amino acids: CASSLKRLPETQYF. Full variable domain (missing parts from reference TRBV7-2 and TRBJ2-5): GAGVSQSPSNKVTEKGKDVELRCDPISGHTALYWYRQSLGQGLEFLIYFQGNSAPDKSGLPSDRFSAERTGGSVSTLTIQRTQQEDSAVYLCASSLKRLPETQYFGPGTRLLVL.

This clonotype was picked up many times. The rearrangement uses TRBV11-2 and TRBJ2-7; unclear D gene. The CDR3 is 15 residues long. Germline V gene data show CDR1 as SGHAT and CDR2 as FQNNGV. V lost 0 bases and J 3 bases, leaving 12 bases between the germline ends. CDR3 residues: CASSLDAPPGYEQYF. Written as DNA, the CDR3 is TGTGCCAGCAGCTTAGACGCTCCTCCCGGCTACGAGCAGTACTTC.

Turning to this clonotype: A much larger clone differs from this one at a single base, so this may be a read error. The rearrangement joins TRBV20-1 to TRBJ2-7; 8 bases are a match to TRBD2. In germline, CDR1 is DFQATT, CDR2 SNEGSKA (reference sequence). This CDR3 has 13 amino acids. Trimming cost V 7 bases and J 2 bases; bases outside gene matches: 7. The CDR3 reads CSVPLAGPYEQYF. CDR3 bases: TGCAGTGTACCCCTAGCGGGCCCCTACGAGCAGTACTTC.

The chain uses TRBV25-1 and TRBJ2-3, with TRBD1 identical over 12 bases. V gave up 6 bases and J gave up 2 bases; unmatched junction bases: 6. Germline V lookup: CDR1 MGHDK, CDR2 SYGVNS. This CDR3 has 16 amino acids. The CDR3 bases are TGTGCCAGCAGCCTTGGGACAGGGGGCACCACAGATACGCAGTATTTT. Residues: CASSLGTGGTTDTQYF.

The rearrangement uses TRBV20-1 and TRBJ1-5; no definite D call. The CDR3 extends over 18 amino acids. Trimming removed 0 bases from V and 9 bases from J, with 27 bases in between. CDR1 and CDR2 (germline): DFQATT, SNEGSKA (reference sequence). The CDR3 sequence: CSARDSRYAPRRNSPQHF. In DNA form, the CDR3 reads TGCAGTGCTAGAGATTCTCGTTACGCACCGCGGCGGAATTCGCCCCAGCATTTT.

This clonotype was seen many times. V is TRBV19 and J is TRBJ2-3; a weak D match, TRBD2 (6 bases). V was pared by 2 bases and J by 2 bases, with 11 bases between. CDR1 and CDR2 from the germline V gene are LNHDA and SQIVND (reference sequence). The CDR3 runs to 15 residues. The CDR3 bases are TGTGCCAGTAGTATAAGTAGCGGTCACACAGATACGCAGTATTTT. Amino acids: CASSISSGHTDTQYF.

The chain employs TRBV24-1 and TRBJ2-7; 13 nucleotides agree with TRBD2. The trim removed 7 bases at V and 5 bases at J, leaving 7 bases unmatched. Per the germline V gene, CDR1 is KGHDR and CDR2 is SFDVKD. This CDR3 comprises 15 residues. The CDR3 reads CATRRPGLAGDEQYF. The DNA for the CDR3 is TGTGCCACCAGACGGCCCGGACTAGCGGGGGACGAGCAGTACTTC.

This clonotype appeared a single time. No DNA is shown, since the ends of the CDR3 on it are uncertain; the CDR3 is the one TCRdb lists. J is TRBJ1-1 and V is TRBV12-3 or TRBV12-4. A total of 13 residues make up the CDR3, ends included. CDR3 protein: CASSLGTGAEAFF.

CDR3 nucleotides: TGTGCCAGTGTAGCAGGGAACTATGGCTACACCTTC. Encoded protein: CASVAGNYGYTF. V gene TRBV19 combines with J gene TRBJ1-2; tentatively, D is TRBD1 (5 bases). V lost 8 bases and J 2 bases, leaving 9 bases between the germline ends. Germline CDR1 is LNHDA and CDR2 is SQIVND (reference sequence). This CDR3 is 12 amino acids long.

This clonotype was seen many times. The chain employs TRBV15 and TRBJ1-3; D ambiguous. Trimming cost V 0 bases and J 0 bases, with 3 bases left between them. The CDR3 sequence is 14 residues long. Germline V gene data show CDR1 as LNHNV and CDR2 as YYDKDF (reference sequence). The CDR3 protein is CATSRDTSGNTIYF. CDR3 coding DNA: TGTGCCACCAGCAGAGACACCTCTGGAAACACCATATATTTT. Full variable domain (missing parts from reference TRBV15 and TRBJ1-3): DAMVIQNPRYQVTQFGKPVTLSCSQTLNHNVMYWYQQKSSQAPKLLFHYYDKDFNNEADTPDNFQSRRPNTSFCFLDIRSPGLGDTAMYLCATSRDTSGNTIYFGEGSWLTVV.

CDR3 sequence: CASSLEVGTDTQYF. CDR3 coding DNA: TGTGCCAGCAGTCTCGAGGTTGGCACAGATACGCAGTATTTT. V and J are TRBV2 and TRBJ2-3; no definite D call. The CDR3 extends over 14 amino acids. Germline V gives CDR1 SNHLY, CDR2 FYNNEI. V was pared by 5 bases and J by 1 base, with 10 bases between. Based on the CDR3 plus reference TRBV2 and TRBJ2-3, the full variable domain is EPEVTQTPSHQVTQMGQEVILRCVPISNHLYFYWYRQILGQKVEFLVSFYNNEISEKSEIFDDQFSVERPDGSNFTLKIRSTKLEDSAMYFCASSLEVGTDTQYFGPGTRLTVL.

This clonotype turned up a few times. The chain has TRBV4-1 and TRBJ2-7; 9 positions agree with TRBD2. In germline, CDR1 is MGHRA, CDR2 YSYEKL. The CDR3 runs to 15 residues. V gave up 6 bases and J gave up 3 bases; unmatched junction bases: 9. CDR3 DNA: TGCGCCAGCAGTCGCCAGAGGACTAGCGACTACGAGCAGTACTTC. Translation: CASSRQRTSDYEQYF.

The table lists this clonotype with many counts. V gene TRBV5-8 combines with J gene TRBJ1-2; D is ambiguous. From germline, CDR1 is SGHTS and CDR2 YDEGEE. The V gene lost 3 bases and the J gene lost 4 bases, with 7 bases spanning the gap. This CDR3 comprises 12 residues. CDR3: CASSYSTYGYTF. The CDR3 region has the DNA TGTGCCAGCAGCTATTCCACCTATGGCTACACCTTC.

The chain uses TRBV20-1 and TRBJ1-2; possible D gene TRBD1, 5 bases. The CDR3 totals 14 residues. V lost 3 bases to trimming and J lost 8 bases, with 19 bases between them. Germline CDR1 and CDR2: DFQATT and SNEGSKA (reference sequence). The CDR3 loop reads CSARLPGTGRGYTF. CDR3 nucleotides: TGCAGTGCTAGGCTACCGGGGACGGGAAGGGGCTACACCTTC.

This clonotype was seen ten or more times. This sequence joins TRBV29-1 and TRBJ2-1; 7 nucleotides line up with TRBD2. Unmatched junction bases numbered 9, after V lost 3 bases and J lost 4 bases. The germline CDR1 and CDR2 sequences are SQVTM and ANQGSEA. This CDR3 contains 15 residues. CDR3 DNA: TGCAGCGTTGAGGCCTCAGCGGGGAGTTACAATGAGCAGTTCTTC. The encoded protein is CSVEASAGSYNEQFF.

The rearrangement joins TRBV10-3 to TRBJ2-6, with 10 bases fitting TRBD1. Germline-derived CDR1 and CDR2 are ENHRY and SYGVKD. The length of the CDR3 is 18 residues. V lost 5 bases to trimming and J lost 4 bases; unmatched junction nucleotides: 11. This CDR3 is CAISKRQGAELGANVLTF. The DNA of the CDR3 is TGTGCCATCAGTAAACGACAGGGGGCGGAATTAGGGGCCAACGTCCTGACTTTC.

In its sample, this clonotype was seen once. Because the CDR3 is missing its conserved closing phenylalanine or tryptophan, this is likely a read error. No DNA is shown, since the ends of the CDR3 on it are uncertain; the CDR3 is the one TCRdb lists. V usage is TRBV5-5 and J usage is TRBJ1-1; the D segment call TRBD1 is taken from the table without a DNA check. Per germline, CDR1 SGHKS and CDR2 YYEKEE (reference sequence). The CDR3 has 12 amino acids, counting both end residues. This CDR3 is CASSSVGGRDTI.

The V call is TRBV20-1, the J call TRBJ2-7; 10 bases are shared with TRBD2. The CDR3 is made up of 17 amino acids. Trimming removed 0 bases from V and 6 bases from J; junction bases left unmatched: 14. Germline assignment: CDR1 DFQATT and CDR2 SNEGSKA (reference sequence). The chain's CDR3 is CSARDLFRTSGFREQYF. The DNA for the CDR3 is TGCAGTGCTAGAGATCTCTTCCGGACTAGCGGATTTCGCGAGCAGTACTTC.

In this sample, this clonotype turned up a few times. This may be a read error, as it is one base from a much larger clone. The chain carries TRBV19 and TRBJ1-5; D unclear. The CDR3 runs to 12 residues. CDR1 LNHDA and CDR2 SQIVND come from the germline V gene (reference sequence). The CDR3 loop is CASSRFNQAQHF. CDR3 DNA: TGTGCCAGTAGCAGGTTCAATCAGGCCCAGCATTTT.

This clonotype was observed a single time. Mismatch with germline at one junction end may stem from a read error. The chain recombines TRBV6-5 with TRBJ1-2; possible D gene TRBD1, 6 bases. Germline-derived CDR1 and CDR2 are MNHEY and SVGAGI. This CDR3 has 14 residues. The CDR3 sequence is CASNYSDRNYGYTF. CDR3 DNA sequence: TGTGCCAGCAATTACTCCGACAGGAACTATGGCTACACCTTC.

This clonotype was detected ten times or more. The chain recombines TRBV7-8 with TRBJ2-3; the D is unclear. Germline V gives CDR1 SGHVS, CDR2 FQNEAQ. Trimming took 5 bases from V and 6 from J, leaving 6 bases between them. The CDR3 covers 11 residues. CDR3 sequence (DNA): TGTGCCAGCAGCGCCGAGGATACGCAGTATTTT. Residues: CASSAEDTQYF.